The source of this T cell receptor beta chain is a study of lymphopenia after photon versus proton radiotherapy. Study-wide points: Authors raise, but do not show, better survival with proton therapy. Oligoclonal CD8+ Temra expansion after nadir drove photon patients' diversity drop.

To note about this clone: The target antigen is unknown.

Sequenced by immunoSEQ multiplex PCR; TCRdb stores in-frame clones only, minus some. The repertoire holds tens of thousands of clones, 75% to 90% seen once, with approximately 14% in the top ten. The J segment lost 7 bases and the V segment lost 0 bases, leaving 12 bases of the junction unmatched. The CDR3 is 17 residues long. The germline V gene encodes CDR1 MGHRA and CDR2 YSYEKL. The TCR originated in a woman aged 65 to 85 with pancreatic cancer. The chain combines TRBV4-1 with TRBJ2-3, with 8 bases aligning to TRBD2. The source material was peripheral blood, sampled from a patient treated with proton-based radiotherapy. In DNA, the CDR3 is TGCGCCAGCAGCCAAGATGGGTTAGGGACTAGTAGAAATACGCAGTATTTT. Amino acid sequence: CASSQDGLGTSRNTQYF.